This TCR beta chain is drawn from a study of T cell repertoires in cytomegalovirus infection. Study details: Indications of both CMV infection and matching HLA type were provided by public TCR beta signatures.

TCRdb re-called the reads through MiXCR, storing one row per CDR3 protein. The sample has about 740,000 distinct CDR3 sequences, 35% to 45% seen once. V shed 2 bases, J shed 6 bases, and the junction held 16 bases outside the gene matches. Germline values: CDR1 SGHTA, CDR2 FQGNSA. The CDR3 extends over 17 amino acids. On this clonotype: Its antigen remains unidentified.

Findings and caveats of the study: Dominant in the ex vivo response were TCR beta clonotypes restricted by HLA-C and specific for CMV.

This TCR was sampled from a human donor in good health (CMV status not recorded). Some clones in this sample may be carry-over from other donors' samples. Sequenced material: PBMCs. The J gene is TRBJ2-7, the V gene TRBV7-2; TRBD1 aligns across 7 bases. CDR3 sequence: CASSLYWGPGQWSEQYF. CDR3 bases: TGTGCCAGCAGCTTATACTGGGGACCGGGACAGTGGAGCGAGCAGTACTTC.